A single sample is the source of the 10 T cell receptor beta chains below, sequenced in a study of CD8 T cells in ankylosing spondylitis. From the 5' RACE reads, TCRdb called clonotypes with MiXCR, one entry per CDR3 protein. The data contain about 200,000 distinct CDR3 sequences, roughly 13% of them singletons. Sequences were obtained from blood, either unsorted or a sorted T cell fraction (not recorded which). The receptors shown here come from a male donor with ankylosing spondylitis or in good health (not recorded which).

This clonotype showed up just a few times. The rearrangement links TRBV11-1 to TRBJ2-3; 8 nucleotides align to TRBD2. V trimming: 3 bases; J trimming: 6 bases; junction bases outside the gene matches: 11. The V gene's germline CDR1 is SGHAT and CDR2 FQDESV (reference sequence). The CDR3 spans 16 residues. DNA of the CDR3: TGTGCCAGCAGCTTTGGTGGGACTAGGAATTTGGATACGCAGTATTTT. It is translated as CASSFGGTRNLDTQYF.

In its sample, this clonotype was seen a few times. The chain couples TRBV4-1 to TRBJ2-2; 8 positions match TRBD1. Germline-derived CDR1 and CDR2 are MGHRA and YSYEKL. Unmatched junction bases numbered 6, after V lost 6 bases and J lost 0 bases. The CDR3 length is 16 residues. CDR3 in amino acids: CASRYGDRSNTGELFF. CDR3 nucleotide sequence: TGCGCCAGCAGGTATGGGGACAGGTCGAACACCGGGGAGCTGTTTTTT.

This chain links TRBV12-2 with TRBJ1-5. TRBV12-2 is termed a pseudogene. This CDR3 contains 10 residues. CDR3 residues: CASRFRSQHF. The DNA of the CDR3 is TGTGCAAGTCGCTTTAGGTCCCAGCATTTT.

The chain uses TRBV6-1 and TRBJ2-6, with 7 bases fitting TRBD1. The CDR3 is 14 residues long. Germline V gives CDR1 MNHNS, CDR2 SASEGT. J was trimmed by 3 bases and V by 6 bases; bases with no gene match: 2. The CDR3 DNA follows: TGTGCCAGCAGGGGACAGAGTGGGGCCAACGTCCTGACTTTC. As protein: CASRGQSGANVLTF.

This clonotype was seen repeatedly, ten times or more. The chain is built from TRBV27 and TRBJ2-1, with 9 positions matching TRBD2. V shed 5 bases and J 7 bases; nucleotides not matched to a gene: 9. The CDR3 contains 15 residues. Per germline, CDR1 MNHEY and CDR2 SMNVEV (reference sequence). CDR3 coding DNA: TGTGCCAGCAGTGTAGCGGGACTAGCTACAAATGAGCAGTTCTTC. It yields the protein CASSVAGLATNEQFF.

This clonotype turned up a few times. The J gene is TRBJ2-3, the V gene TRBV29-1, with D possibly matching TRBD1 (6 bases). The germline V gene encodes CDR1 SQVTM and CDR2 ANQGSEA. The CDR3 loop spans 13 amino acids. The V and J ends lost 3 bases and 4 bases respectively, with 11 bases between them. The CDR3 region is CSVEGAGPDTQYF. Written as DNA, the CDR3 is TGCAGCGTTGAGGGGGCAGGGCCAGATACGCAGTATTTT.

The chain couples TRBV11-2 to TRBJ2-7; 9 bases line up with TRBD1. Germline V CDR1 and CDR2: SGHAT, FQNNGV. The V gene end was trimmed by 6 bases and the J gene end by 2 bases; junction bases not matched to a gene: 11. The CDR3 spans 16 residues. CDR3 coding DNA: TGTGCCAGCAGGATAACCGGGACAGGGAATACCTACGAGCAGTACTTC. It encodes CASRITGTGNTYEQYF. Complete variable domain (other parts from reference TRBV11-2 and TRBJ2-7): EAGVAQSPRYKIIEKRQSVAFWCNPISGHATLYWYQQILGQGPKLLIQFQNNGVVDDSQLPKDRFSAERLKGVDSTLKIQPAKLEDSAVYLCASRITGTGNTYEQYFGPGTRLTVT.

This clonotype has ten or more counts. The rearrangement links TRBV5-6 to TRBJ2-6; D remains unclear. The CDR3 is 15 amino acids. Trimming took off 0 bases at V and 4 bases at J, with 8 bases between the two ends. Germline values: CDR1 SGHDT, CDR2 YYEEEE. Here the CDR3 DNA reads TGTGCCAGCAGCTTGGTGCTGGCGGGGGCCAACGTCCTGACTTTC. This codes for CASSLVLAGANVLTF.

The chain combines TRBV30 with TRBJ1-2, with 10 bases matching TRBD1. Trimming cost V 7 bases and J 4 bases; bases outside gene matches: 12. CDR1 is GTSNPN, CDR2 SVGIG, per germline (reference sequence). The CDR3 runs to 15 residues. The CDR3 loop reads CASGTGVNGIYGYTF. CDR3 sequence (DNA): TGTGCCTCCGGGACAGGGGTCAACGGGATCTATGGCTACACCTTC.

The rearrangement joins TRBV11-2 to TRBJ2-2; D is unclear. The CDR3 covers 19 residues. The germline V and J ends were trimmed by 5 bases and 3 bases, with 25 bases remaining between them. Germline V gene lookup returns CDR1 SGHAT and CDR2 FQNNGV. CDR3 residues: CASSPLSGSGQLYTGELFF. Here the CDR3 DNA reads TGTGCCAGCAGCCCGCTGAGTGGTTCAGGCCAGCTTTACACCGGGGAGCTGTTTTTT. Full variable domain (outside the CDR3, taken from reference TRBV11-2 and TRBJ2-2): EAGVAQSPRYKIIEKRQSVAFWCNPISGHATLYWYQQILGQGPKLLIQFQNNGVVDDSQLPKDRFSAERLKGVDSTLKIQPAKLEDSAVYLCASSPLSGSGQLYTGELFFGEGSRLTVL.